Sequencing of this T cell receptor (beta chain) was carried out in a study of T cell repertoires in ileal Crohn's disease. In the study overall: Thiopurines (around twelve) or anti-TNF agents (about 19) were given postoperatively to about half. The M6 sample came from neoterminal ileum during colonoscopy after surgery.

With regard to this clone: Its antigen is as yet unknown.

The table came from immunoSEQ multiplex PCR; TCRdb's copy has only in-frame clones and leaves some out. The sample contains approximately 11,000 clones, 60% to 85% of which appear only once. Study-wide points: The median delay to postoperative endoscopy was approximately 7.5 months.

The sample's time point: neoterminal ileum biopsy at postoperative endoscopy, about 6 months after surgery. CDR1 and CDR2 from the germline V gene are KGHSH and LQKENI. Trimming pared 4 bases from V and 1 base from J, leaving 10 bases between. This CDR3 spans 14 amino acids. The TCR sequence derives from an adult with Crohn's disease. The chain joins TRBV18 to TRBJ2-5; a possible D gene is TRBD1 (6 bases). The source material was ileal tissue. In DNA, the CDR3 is TGTGCCAGCTCACTACAGGGCCGCCAAGAGACCCAGTACTTC. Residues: CASSLQGRQETQYF.